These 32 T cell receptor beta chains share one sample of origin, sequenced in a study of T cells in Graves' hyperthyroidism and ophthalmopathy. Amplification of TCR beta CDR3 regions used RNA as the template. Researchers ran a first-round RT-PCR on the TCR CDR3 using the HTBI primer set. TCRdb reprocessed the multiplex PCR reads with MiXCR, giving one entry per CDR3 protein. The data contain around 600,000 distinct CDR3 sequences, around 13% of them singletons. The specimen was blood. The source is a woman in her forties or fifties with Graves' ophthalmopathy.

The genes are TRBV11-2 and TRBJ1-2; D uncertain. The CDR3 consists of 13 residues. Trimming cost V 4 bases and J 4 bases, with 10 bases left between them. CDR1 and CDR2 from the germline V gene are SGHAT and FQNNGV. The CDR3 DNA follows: TGTGCCAGCAGCTCAGGACGCATCTATGGCTACACCTTC. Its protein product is CASSSGRIYGYTF. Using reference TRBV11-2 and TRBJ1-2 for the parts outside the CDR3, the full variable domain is EAGVAQSPRYKIIEKRQSVAFWCNPISGHATLYWYQQILGQGPKLLIQFQNNGVVDDSQLPKDRFSAERLKGVDSTLKIQPAKLEDSAVYLCASSSGRIYGYTFGSGTRLTVV.

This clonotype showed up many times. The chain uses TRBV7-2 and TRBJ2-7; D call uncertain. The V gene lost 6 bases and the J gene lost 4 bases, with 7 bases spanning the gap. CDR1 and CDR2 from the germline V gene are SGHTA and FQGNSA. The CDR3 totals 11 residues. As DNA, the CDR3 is TGTGCCAGCAGGTGGAAGTACGAGCAGTACTTC. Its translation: CASRWKYEQYF.

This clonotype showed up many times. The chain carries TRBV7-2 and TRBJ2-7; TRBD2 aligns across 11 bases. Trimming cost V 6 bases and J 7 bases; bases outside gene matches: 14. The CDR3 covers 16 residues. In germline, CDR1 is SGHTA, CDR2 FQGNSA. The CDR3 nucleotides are TGTGCCAGCAGTTCAGAGCGGTCTAGCGGGAGGAGGGAGCAGTACTTC. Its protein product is CASSSERSSGRREQYF.

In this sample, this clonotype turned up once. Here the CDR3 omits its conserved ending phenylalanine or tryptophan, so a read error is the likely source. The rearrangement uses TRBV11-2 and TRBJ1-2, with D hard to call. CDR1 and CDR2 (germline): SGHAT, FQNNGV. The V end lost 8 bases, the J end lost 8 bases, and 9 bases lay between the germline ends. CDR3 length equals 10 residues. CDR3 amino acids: CASPLGGYTL. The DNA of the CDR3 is TGTGCCAGCCCACTGGGCGGCTACACCCTC.

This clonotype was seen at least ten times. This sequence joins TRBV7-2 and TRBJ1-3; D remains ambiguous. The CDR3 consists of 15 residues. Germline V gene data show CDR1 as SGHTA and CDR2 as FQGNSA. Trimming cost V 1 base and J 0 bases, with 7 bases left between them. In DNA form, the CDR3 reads TGTGCCAGCAGCTTAGTCAGCCCCTCTGGAAACACCATATATTTT. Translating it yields CASSLVSPSGNTIYF. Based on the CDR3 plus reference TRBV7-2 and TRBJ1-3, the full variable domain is GAGVSQSPSNKVTEKGKDVELRCDPISGHTALYWYRQSLGQGLEFLIYFQGNSAPDKSGLPSDRFSAERTGGSVSTLTIQRTQQEDSAVYLCASSLVSPSGNTIYFGEGSWLTVV.

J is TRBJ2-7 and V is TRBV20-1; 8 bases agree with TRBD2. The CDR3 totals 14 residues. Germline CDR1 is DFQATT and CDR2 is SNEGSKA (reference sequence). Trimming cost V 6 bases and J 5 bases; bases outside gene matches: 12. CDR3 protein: CSAETGGPRDEQYF. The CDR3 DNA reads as TGCAGTGCCGAAACGGGAGGGCCGAGGGACGAGCAGTACTTC.

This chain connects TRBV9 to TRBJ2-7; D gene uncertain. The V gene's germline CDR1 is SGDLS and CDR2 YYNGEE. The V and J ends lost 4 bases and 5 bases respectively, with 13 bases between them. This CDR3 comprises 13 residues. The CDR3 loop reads CASSPSSSDEQYF. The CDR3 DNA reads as TGTGCCAGCAGCCCCAGCTCGTCAGACGAGCAGTACTTC.

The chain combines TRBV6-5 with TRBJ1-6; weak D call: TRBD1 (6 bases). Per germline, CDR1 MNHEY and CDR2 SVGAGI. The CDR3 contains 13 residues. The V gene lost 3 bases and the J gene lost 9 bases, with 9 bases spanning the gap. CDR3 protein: CASSYGGGSPLHF. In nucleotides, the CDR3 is TGTGCCAGCAGTTATGGAGGGGGTTCACCCCTCCACTTT.

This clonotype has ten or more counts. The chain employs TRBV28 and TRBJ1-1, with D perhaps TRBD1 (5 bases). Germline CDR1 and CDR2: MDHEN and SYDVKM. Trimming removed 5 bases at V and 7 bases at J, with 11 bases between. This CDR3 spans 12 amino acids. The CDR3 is CASSHRQIEAFF. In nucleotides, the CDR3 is TGTGCCAGCAGTCACCGACAGATTGAAGCTTTCTTT.

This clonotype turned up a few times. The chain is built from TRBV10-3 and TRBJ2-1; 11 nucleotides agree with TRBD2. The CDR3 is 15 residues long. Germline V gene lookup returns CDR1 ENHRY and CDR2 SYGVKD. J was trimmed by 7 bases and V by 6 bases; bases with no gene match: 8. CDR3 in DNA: TGTGCCATCAGGGATAGCGGGAGGGCCTGGAATGAGCAGTTCTTC. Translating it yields CAIRDSGRAWNEQFF.

CDR3 region: CASSQHRTDTQYF. In DNA, the CDR3 is TGTGCCAGCAGCCAACATCGCACAGATACGCAGTATTTT. V is TRBV14 and J is TRBJ2-3, with D hard to call. V shed 2 bases and J shed 1 base, with 4 bases lying between them. The CDR3 covers 13 residues. Germline V gene sequence: CDR1 SGHDN, CDR2 FVKESK. Supplemented by reference TRBV14 and TRBJ2-3, the full variable domain reads EAGVTQFPSHSVIEKGQTVTLRCDPISGHDNLYWYRRVMGKEIKFLLHFVKESKQDESGMPNNRFLAERTGGTYSTLKVQPAELEDSGVYFCASSQHRTDTQYFGPGTRLTVL.

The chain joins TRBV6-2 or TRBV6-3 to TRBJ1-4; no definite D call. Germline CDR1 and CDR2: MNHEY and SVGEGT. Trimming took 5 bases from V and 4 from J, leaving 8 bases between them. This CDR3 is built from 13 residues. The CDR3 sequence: CASSPGYNEKLFF. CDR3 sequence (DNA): TGTGCCAGCAGTCCCGGATATAATGAAAAACTGTTTTTT.

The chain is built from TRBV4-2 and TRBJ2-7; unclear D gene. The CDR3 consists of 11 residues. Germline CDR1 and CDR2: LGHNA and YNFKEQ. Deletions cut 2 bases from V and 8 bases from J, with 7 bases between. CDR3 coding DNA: TGTGCCAGCAGCCAACAAACTAAGCAGTACTTC. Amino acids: CASSQQTKQYF.

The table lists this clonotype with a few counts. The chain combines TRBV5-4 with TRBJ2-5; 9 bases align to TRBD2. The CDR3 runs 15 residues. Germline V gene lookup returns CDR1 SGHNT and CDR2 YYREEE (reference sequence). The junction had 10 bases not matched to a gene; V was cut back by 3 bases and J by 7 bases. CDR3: CASSSRGTSFSTQYF. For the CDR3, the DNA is TGTGCCAGCAGCTCGCGAGGGACTAGCTTTTCGACCCAGTACTTC.

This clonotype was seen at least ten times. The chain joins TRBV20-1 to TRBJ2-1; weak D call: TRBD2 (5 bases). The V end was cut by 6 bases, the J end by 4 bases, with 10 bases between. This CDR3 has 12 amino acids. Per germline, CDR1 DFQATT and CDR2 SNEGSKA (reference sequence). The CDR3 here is CSAQLVYNEQFF. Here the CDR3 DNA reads TGCAGTGCCCAACTAGTTTACAATGAGCAGTTCTTC.

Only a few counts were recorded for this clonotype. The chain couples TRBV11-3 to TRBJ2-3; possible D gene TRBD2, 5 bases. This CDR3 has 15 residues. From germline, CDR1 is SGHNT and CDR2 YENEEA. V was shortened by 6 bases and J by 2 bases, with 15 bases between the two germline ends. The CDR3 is CASRDYRLATDTQYF. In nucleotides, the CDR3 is TGTGCCAGCAGAGACTACAGACTGGCCACAGATACGCAGTATTTT.

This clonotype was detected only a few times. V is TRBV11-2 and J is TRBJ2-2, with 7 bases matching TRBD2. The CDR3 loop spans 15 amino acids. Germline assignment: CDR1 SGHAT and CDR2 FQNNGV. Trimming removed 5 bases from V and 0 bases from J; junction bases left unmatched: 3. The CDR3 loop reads CASSRAGPNTGELFF. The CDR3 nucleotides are TGTGCCAGCAGCCGAGCGGGGCCGAACACCGGGGAGCTGTTTTTT.

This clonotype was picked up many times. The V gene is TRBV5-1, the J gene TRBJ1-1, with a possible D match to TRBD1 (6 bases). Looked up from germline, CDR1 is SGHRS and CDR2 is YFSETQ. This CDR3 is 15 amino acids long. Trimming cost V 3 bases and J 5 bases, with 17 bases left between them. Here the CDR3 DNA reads TGCGCCAGCAGCTGGGGGGACACAGCTGGGACTGAAGCTTTCTTT. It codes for CASSWGDTAGTEAFF.

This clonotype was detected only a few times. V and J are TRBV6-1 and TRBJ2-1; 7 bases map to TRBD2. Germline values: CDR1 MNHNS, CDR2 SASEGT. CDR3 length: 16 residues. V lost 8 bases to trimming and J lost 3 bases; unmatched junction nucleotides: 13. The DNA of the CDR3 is TGTGCCAGCCTCCACCAGCGGGATTGGTACTACAATGAGCAGTTCTTC. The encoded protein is CASLHQRDWYYNEQFF.

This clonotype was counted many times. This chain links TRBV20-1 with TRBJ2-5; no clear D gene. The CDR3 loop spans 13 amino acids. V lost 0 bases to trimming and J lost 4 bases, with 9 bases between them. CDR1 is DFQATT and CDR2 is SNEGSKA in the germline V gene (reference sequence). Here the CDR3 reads CSARDPLRETQYF. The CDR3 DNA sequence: TGCAGTGCTAGAGATCCCCTCCGAGAGACCCAGTACTTC.

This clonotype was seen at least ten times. In nucleotides, the CDR3 is TGTGCCATCAGTGAGTGGCAGGGGGAGCTGTTTTTT. Its translation: CAISEWQGELFF. The chain couples TRBV10-3 to TRBJ2-2; unclear D gene. Trimming took off 1 base at V and 8 bases at J, with 5 bases between the two ends. Germline CDR1 reads ENHRY; CDR2 reads SYGVKD. This CDR3 has 12 residues.

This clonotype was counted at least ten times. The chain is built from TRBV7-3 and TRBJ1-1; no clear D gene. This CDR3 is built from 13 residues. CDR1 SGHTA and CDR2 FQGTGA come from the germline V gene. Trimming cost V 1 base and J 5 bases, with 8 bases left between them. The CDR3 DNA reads TGTGCCAGCAGCTTAAACCGCCGGACTGAAGCTTTCTTT. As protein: CASSLNRRTEAFF.

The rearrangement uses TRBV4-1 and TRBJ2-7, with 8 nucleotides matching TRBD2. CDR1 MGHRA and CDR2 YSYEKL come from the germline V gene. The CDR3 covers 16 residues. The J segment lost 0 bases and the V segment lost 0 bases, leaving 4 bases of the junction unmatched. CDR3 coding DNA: TGCGCCAGCAGCCAAGACCCGAGCGGGAGCTCCTACGAGCAGTACTTC. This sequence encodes CASSQDPSGSSYEQYF.

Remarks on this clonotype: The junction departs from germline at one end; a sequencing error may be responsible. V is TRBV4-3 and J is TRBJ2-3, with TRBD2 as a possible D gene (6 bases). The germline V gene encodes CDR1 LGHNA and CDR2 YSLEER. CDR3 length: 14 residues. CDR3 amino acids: CASSQELATDMQYF. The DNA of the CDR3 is TGCGCCAGCAGCCAAGAACTAGCAACGGATATGCAGTATTTT.

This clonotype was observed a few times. The CDR3 nucleotides read TGCAGTGCTAGGCGTGGGATGTACGAGCAGTACTTC. Translating gives CSARRGMYEQYF. The V and J genes are TRBV20-1 and TRBJ2-7, with D unresolved. CDR1 DFQATT and CDR2 SNEGSKA come from the germline V gene (reference sequence). Trimming shortened V by 3 bases and J by 4 bases, and 10 bases separated the two germline ends. CDR3 size: 12 residues.

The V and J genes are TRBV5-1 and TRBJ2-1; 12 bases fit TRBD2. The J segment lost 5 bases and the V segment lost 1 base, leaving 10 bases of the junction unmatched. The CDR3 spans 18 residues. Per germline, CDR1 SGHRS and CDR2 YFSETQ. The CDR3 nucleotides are TGCGCCAGCAGCTTGAGACTAGCGGGAGCGCCGCTTGACAATGAGCAGTTCTTC. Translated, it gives CASSLRLAGAPLDNEQFF.

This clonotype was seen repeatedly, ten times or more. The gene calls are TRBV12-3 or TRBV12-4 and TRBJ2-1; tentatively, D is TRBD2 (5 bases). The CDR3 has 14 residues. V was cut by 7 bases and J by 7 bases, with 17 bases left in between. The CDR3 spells CASTSSASNNEQFF. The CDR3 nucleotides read TGTGCCAGCACAAGTTCGGCTAGCAATAATGAGCAGTTCTTC.

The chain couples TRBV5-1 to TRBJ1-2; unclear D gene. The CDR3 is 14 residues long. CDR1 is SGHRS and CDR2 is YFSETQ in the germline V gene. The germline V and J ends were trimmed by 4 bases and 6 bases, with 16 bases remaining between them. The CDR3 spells CASSHVRESDGYTF. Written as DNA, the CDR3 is TGCGCCAGCAGCCACGTCCGGGAATCGGATGGCTACACCTTC. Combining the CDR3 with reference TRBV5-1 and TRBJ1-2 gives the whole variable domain KAGVTQTPRYLIKTRGQQVTLSCSPISGHRSVSWYQQTPGQGLQFLFEYFSETQRNKGNFPGRFSGRQFSNSRSEMNVSTLELGDSALYLCASSHVRESDGYTFGSGTRLTVV.

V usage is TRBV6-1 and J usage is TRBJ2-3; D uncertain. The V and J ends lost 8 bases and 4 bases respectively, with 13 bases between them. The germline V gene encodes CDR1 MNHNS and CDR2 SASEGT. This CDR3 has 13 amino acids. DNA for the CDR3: TGTGCCAGCCAGGTGGTGTTGGCAGATACGCAGTATTTT. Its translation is CASQVVLADTQYF.

CDR3 amino acids: CASSRSRDSPFYEQYF. The CDR3 DNA follows: TGTGCCAGCAGTCGATCCCGGGACAGTCCTTTCTACGAGCAGTACTTC. The V gene is TRBV14, the J gene TRBJ2-7; 7 positions agree with TRBD1. The trim removed 6 bases at V and 3 bases at J, leaving 14 bases unmatched. In germline, CDR1 is SGHDN, CDR2 FVKESK. The CDR3 loop spans 16 amino acids.

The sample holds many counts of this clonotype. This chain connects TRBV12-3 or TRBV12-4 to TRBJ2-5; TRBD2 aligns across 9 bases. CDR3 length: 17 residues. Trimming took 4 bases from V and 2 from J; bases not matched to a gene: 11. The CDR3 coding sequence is TGTGCCAGCAGTTCGAGCGGGAGGCTCTATCCGCAAGAGACCCAGTACTTC. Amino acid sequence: CASSSSGRLYPQETQYF.

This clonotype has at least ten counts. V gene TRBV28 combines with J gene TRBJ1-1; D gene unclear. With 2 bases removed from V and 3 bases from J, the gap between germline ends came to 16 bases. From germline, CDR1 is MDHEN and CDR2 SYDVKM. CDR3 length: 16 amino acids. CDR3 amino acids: CASSLAGGYRYTEAFF. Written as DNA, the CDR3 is TGTGCCAGCAGTTTAGCAGGAGGCTATCGCTACACTGAAGCTTTCTTT.